Detailed here is one T cell receptor beta chain. Its antigen is undetermined. Per germline, CDR1 MDHEN and CDR2 SYDVKM. The CDR3 consists of 14 residues. The V gene end was trimmed by 6 bases and the J gene end by 8 bases; junction bases not matched to a gene: 7. A J-beta primer mix and a sample-barcoded 5' primer were used in a second PCR of roughly 6 to 11 cycles. CDR3-containing paired-end reads numbering at least 2.5 million came from each sample. A single record per CDR3 protein comes from TCRdb applying MiXCR to the 5' RACE reads. Altogether over a million distinct CDR3 sequences are present, roughly 43% being singletons, with the ten largest covering around 4%. These data come from a study of blood T cells in healthy people across ages. Findings of the study overall: PBMCs that were unsorted prevented a conclusive naive versus antigen-experienced comparison.

Every donor gave ten milliliters of peripheral blood. Samples each yielded at least 5.5 micrograms of total RNA. The specimen was blood. The TCR comes from a woman aged 18-30 years in good health. The V and J genes are TRBV28 and TRBJ1-6, with 7 bases fitting TRBD1. In DNA form, the CDR3 reads TGTGCCAGCAGCCTACAGGGGCTATATTCACCCCTCCACTTT. It translates to CASSLQGLYSPLHF.